The 2 T cell receptor beta chains listed next were all sequenced from one sample in a study of blood T cell repertoires in COVID-19. Profiling relied on immunoSEQ multiplex PCR, and the TCRdb table lists in-frame clones only, not all of them. The profile shows 16,000 or so clones, roughly 87% of them singletons. The sample comprised peripheral blood. These receptor sequences come from a man older than 75 with acute or convalescent COVID-19.

The chain has TRBV5-1 and TRBJ2-4, with D perhaps matching TRBD1 (7 bases). CDR3 size: 14 residues. Trimming pared 4 bases from V and 7 bases from J, leaving 15 bases between. Per germline, CDR1 SGHRS and CDR2 YFSETQ. Here the CDR3 DNA reads TGCGCCAGCAGCCTGGGACAGCGGGCGAACATTCAGTACTTC. Translation gives CASSLGQRANIQYF.

This clone has just one count. The rearrangement joins TRBV7-9 to TRBJ2-1; TRBD1 aligns across 11 bases. Germline CDR1 is SEHNR and CDR2 is FQNEAQ (reference sequence). The CDR3 runs 15 residues. The trim removed 5 bases at V and 9 bases at J, leaving 9 bases unmatched. CDR3 DNA sequence: TGTGCCAGCAGCCCCGCCCGGGACAGGGGGGGTGAGCAGTTCTTC. Its translation is CASSPARDRGGEQFF.